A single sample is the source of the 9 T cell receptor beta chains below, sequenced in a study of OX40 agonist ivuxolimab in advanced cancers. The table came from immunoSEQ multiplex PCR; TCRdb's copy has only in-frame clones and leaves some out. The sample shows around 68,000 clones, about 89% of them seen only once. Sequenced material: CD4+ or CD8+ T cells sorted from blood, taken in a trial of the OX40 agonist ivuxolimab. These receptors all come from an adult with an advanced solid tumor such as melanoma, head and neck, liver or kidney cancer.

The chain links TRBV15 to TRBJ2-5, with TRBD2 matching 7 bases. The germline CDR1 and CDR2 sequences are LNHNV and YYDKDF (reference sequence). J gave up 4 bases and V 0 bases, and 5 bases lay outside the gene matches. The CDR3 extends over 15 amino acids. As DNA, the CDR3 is TGTGCCACCAGCAGAGATATTGGCGGGGGAGAGACCCAGTACTTC. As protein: CATSRDIGGGETQYF. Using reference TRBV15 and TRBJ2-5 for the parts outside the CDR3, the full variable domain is DAMVIQNPRYQVTQFGKPVTLSCSQTLNHNVMYWYQQKSSQAPKLLFHYYDKDFNNEADTPDNFQSRRPNTSFCFLDIRSPGLGDTAMYLCATSRDIGGGETQYFGPGTRLLVL.

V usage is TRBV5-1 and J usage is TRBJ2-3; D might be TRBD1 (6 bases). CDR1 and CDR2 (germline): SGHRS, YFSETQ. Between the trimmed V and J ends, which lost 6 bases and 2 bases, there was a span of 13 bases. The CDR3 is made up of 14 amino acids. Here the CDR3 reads CASTRDTHTDTQYF. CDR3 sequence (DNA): TGCGCCAGCACCCGGGACACTCACACAGATACGCAGTATTTT.

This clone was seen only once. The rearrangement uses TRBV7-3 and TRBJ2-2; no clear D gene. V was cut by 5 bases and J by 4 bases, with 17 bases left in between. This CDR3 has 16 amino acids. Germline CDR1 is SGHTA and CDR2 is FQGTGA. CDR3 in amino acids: CASSLDSGRRTGELFF. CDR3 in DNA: TGTGCCAGCAGCCTTGACTCAGGAAGACGCACCGGGGAGCTGTTTTTT.

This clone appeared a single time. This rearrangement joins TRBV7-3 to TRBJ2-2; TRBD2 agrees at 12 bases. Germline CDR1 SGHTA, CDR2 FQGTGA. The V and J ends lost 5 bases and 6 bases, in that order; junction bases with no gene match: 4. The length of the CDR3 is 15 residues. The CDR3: CASSLRTSGAGELFF. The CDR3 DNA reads TGTGCCAGCAGCCTACGGACTAGCGGGGCCGGGGAGCTGTTTTTT.

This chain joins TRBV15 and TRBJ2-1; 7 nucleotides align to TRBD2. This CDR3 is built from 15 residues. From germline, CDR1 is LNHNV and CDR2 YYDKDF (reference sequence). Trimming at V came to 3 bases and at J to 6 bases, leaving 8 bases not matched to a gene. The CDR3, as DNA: TGTGCCACCAGCAGTAGCGGGCCCGGGGCCAATGAGCAGTTCTTC. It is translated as CATSSSGPGANEQFF.

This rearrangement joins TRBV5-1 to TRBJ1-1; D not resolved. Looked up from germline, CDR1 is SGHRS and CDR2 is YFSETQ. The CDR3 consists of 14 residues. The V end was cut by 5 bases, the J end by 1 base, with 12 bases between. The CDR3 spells CASRNPGSNTEAFF. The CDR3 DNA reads TGCGCCAGCAGAAATCCGGGGTCGAACACTGAAGCTTTCTTT.

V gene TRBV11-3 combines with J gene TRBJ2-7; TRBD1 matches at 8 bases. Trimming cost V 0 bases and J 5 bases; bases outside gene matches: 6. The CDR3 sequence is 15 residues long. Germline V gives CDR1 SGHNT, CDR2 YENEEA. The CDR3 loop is CASSLDLGQADEQYF. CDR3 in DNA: TGTGCCAGCAGCTTAGACCTGGGACAGGCCGACGAGCAGTACTTC.

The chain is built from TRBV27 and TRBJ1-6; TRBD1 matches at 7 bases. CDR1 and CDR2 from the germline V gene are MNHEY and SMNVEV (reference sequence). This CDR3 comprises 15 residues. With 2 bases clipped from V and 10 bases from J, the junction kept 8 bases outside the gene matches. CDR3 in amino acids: CASSLTAGGNSPLHF. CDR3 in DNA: TGTGCCAGCAGTTTAACCGCAGGGGGTAACTCACCCCTCCACTTT.

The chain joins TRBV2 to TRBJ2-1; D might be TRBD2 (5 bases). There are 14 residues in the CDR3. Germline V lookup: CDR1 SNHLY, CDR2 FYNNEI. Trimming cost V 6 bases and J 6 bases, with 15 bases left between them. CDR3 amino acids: CASRTPPGTNEQFF. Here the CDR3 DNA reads TGTGCCAGCAGGACCCCTCCGGGAACCAATGAGCAGTTCTTC. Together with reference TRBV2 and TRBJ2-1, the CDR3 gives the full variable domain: EPEVTQTPSHQVTQMGQEVILRCVPISNHLYFYWYRQILGQKVEFLVSFYNNEISEKSEIFDDQFSVERPDGSNFTLKIRSTKLEDSAMYFCASRTPPGTNEQFFGPGTRLTVL.